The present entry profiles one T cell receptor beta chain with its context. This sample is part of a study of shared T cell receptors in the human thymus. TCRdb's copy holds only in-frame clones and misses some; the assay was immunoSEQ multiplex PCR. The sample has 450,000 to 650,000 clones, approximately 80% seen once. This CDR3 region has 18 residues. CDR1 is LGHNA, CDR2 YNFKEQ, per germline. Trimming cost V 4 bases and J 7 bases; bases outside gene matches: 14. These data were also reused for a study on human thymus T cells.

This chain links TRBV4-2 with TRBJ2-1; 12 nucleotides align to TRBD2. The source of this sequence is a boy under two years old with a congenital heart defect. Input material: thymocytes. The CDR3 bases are TGTGCCAGCAGCCCCCTGGGGCTAGCGGGAGGGCCAGATAATGAGCAGTTCTTC. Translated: CASSPLGLAGGPDNEQFF.